One TCR beta chain is described in this entry. What it binds is unknown. The authors divided CD4+ cells into CD45RA+ naive and CD45RA-negative memory subsets. The sample is drawn from a study of shared clonotypes between healthy human individuals. Looking at the study overall: Each donor had three CD4 naive, three CD4 memory, two CD8 naive and one CD8 memory plate. Study-level findings and limits: Across subsets, estimated richness was generally greater for naive than for memory populations.

TCRdb keeps only in-frame clones here, not all; method: immunoSEQ multiplex PCR. The sample lists approximately 500,000 clones; roughly 95% were seen once. Per the germline V gene, CDR1 is SNHLY and CDR2 is FYNNEI. The CDR3 has 12 amino acids. V was cut by 4 bases and J by 6 bases, with 8 bases left in between. The chain carries TRBV2 and TRBJ2-3; D perhaps matches TRBD1 (5 bases). The sequenced material came from naive CD4+ T cells sorted from blood. Subset: CD45RA+ positively selected. The receptor was derived from a woman in her thirties in good health. CDR3 sequence (DNA): TGTGCCAGCAGTGTCCAGGGCGATACGCAGTATTTT. Translating gives CASSVQGDTQYF.